These T cell receptor beta chains were read from a single sample in a study of regulatory T cells in long-lasting Graves disease. TCRdb passed the multiplex PCR reads through MiXCR, listing each CDR3 protein once. Of 560,000 or so distinct CDR3 sequences detected, 15% to 20% appear once; the ten largest clones hold about 12%. The sample was also linked to a second study, of T cells in Graves' hyperthyroidism and ophthalmopathy.

The specimen was peripheral blood mononuclear cells (PBMCs), collected at new diagnosis, from a patient treated with antithyroid drugs. These receptors all come from a man between 18 and 35 years old with Graves disease. CDR3s include the opening cysteine and the closing phenylalanine or tryptophan. The D gene is left open where the match is weak. Expanded clones get a size class; other rows say once, few or many, or leave the size out.

J gene,V gene,clone size,D gene,CDR3 protein,CDR3 DNA
TRBJ1-1,TRBV2,many,TRBD1,CASSFETSSSRKRGRVAFF,TGTGCCAGCAGTTTCGAAACATCCAGCTCGCGCAAAAGGGGGCGGGTAGCTTTCTTT
TRBJ2-1,TRBV29-1,many,TRBD2,CSVRLAGDNEQFF,TGCAGCGTCCGACTAGCGGGAGATAATGAGCAGTTCTTC
TRBJ1-5,TRBV27,NA,NA,CASSLGHRRNQPQHF,TGTGCCAGCAGTTTGGGACATCGACGGAATCAGCCCCAGCATTTT
TRBJ2-2,TRBV28,NA,TRBD1,CASSFRGLGGELFF,TGTGCCAGCAGTTTTAGGGGGCTTGGCGGGGAGCTGTTTTTT
TRBJ1-1,TRBV24-1,few,NA,CATSDSSGYNTEAFF,TGTGCCACCAGTGATTCTTCCGGGTACAACACTGAAGCTTTCTTT
TRBJ2-3,TRBV5-1,many,NA,CASSLVLGTDTQYF,TGCGCCAGCAGCTTGGTACTGGGCACAGATACGCAGTATTTT
TRBJ1-1,TRBV5-1,few,TRBD1,CASSLVGQGSLNTEAFF,TGCGCCAGCAGCTTGGTTGGACAGGGGAGCTTGAACACTGAAGCTTTCTTT
TRBJ2-5,TRBV6-1,few,NA,CASSRYGQETQYF,TGTGCCAGCAGTCGCTACGGACAAGAGACCCAGTACTTC
TRBJ2-3,TRBV6-9,NA,TRBD1,CASSSHHLRDRRTDTQYF,TGTGCCAGCAGTTCTCACCACCTCCGGGACAGAAGAACAGATACGCAGTATTTT
TRBJ2-3,TRBV5-4,NA,TRBD2,CASSRESGLAGGDTQYF,TGTGCCAGCAGCCGCGAAAGCGGGCTAGCGGGAGGAGATACGCAGTATTTT
TRBJ2-7,TRBV13,NA,NA,CASRSIYEQYF,TGTGCCAGCCGTAGCATCTACGAGCAGTACTTC
TRBJ2-3,TRBV7-3,many,NA,CASSSGGGPDTQYF,TGTGCCAGCAGCTCGGGAGGGGGCCCAGATACGCAGTATTTT
TRBJ2-1,TRBV12-3/TRBV12-4,many,TRBD2,CASSLGGFSETSVEQFF,TGTGCCAGCAGTTTAGGGGGCTTCTCCGAGACTAGCGTTGAGCAGTTCTTC
TRBJ2-2,TRBV6-5,few,NA,CASSYETAFTPGELFF,TGTGCCAGCAGTTACGAAACCGCCTTTACCCCCGGGGAGCTGTTTTTT
TRBJ1-6,TRBV30,NA,NA,CAWSVTEGAYNSPLHF,TGTGCCTGGAGTGTGACGGAGGGGGCCTATAATTCACCCCTCCACTTT
TRBJ2-7,TRBV11-3,many,NA,CASSFSGEDYEQYF,TGTGCCAGCAGCTTCTCCGGAGAGGACTACGAGCAGTACTTC